Detailed here is one TCR beta chain. Other nucleotide sequences in the sample specify the same CDR3. Genomic DNA belonging to each subset was distributed in equal measure over several immunoSEQ plates. As processed by the authors: Sequence data from immunoSEQ were junction-only and lacked quality scores; consequently, filtering differed. This table comes from immunoSEQ multiplex PCR, and its TCRdb copy is limited to in-frame clones, with some not included. V, J and clone size are those of that table, while D and trimming were read from the DNA. Among over 2 million clones listed, approximately 90% were seen once. The record originates from a study of shared clonotypes between healthy human individuals. This CDR3 is 14 amino acids long. V dropped 3 bases and J dropped 1 base, with 9 bases sitting between them. CDR1 SGHTA and CDR2 FQGTGA come from the germline V gene.

Sequencing used naive CD4+ T cells from PBMCs. Stated subset: CD45RA+ positively selected. This sequence originates from a man aged 18 to 35 in good health. Some clones in this sample may be carry-over from other donors' samples. The gene calls are TRBV7-3 and TRBJ1-1, with D uncertain. The CDR3 spells CASSLRGSNTEAFF. The CDR3 nucleotides are TGTGCCAGCAGCTTGAGAGGCTCGAACACTGAAGCTTTCTTT. The full variable domain, in which reference TRBV7-3 and TRBJ1-1 provide the parts outside the CDR3, is GAGVSQTPSNKVTEKGKYVELRCDPISGHTALYWYRQSLGQGPEFLIYFQGTGAADDSGLPNDRFFAVRPEGSVSTLKIQRTERGDSAVYLCASSLRGSNTEAFFGQGTRLTVV.